The present T cell receptor (beta chain) was sequenced within a study of blood T cell repertoires in COVID-19. A Seattle source enrolled patients during active infection and followed them longitudinally. Original methodology: Reference gene primers were amplified, and this amplification served to estimate nucleated cell counts. Repertoires were generated with immunoSEQ multiplex PCR, while TCRdb's copy carries only in-frame clones and drops some. From that table come the V and J calls and clone size; the DNA was used to work out D and trimming. Here the sample spans around 190,000 clones, roughly 90% being singletons. The ends lost 5 bases at V and 2 bases at J; junction bases unmatched: 7. CDR1 and CDR2 from the germline V gene are MNHEY and SMNVEV (reference sequence). The CDR3 sequence is 15 residues long.

The rearrangement uses TRBV27 and TRBJ2-7, with 9 nucleotides matching TRBD1. This TCR derives from a man aged 50-59 years with COVID-19, enrolled during active disease. The sample was peripheral blood. CDR3 sequence reads: CASSPWGQGAYEQYF. CDR3 coding DNA: TGTGCCAGCAGTCCCTGGGGACAGGGTGCCTACGAGCAGTACTTC.